This record looks at one T cell receptor beta chain sequence and its context. During active infection, Seattle patients enrolled and were then monitored through disease. As processed by the authors: Nucleated cell counts were estimated from reference gene primer amplification. Sequencing used immunoSEQ multiplex PCR; TCRdb keeps in-frame clones, though not all of them. V, J and clone size were drawn from that table, and D and trimming were deduced from the DNA. Among about 160,000 clones listed, around 74% were seen once. CDR1 is LNHDA, CDR2 SQIVND, per germline (reference sequence). The CDR3 runs 13 residues. V lost 3 bases and J 3 bases, leaving 8 bases between the germline ends. This specimen belongs to a study of blood T cell repertoires in COVID-19.

This clonotype was obtained from a woman aged 55-69 years with COVID-19, enrolled during active disease. The sequencing input was peripheral blood. This chain joins TRBV19 and TRBJ2-5, with D maybe TRBD1 (5 bases). The CDR3, as DNA: TGTGCCAGTAGTATGACAGCAGAAGAGACCCAGTACTTC. Its translation: CASSMTAEETQYF. The complete variable domain, with remaining parts taken from reference TRBV19 and TRBJ2-5, reads DGGITQSPKYLFRKEGQNVTLSCEQNLNHDAMYWYRQDPGQGLRLIYYSQIVNDFQKGDIAEGYSVSREKKESFPLTVTSAQKNPTAFYLCASSMTAEETQYFGPGTRLLVL.